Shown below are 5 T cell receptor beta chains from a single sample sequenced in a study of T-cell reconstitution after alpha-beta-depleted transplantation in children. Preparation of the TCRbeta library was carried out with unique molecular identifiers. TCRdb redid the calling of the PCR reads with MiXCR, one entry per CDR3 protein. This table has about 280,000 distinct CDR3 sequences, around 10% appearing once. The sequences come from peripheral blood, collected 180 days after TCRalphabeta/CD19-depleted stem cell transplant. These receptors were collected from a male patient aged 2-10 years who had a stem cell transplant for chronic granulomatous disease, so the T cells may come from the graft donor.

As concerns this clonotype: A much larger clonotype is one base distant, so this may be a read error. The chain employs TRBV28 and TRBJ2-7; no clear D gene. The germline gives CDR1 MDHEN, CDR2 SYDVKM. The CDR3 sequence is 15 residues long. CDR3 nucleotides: TGTGCCAGCTGTTTAAAGGAGACACTTCCCTACGAGCAGTACTTC. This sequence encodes CASCLKETLPYEQYF. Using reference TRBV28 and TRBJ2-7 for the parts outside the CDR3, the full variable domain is DVKVTQSSRYLVKRTGEKVFLECVQDMDHENMFWYRQDPGLGLRLIYFSYDVKMKEKGDIPEGYSVSREKKERFSLILESASTNQTSMYLCASCLKETLPYEQYFGPGTRLTVT.

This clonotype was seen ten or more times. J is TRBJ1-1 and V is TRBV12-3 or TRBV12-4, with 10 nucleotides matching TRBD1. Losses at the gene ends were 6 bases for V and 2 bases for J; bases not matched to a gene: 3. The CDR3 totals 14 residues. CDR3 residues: CASRTGGFNTEAFF. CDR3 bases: TGTGCCAGCAGGACAGGGGGCTTCAACACTGAAGCTTTCTTT.

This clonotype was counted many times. In DNA, the CDR3 is TGTGCCAGCAGCAAAAGGGAGATCGGGACTGAAGCTTTCTTT. It codes for CASSKREIGTEAFF. The chain recombines TRBV12-3 or TRBV12-4 with TRBJ1-1, with no clear D. V was shortened by 6 bases and J by 5 bases, with 16 bases between the two germline ends. There are 14 residues in the CDR3.

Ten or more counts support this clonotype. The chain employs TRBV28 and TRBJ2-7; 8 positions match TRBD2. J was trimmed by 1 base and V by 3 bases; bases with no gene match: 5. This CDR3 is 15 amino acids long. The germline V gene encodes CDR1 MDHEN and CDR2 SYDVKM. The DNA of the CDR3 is TGTGCCAGCAGTTTCAAGCGGGAGTTTTCCTACGAGCAGTACTTC. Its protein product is CASSFKREFSYEQYF.

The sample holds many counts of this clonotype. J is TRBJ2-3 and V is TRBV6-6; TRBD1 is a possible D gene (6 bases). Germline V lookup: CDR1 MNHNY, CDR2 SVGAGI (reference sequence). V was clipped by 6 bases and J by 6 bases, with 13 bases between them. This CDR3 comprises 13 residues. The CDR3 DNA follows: TGTGCCAGCAGGCCTTGGGGGCCCGATACGCAGTATTTT. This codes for CASRPWGPDTQYF.